A single sample gave rise to the 27 T cell receptor beta chains below, sequenced in a study of human T cells and chemical hapten exposure. Regarding time point: patch test 2, 6 weeks after DPC sensitization. Treatment: therapeutic diphenylcyclopropenone sensitization with weekly scalp DPC. MiXCR, applied by TCRdb to the RACE reads, yields one record per CDR3 protein. The top ten hold approximately 3.7% of the sample, which has around 67,000 distinct CDR3 sequences, 7.5% to 9.5% seen once. Specimen: whole blood, collected in connection with sensitization to the hapten diphenylcyclopropenone (DPC). All receptors come from a woman aged 50 to 60 with alopecia areata. Some clones in this sample may be carry-over from other donors' samples.

The chain joins TRBV7-8 to TRBJ1-1; 7 bases agree with TRBD1. Germline V gene lookup returns CDR1 SGHVS and CDR2 FQNEAQ. V lost 4 bases to trimming and J lost 1 base; unmatched junction nucleotides: 6. The CDR3 covers 15 residues. CDR3 residues: CASSSATGTNTEAFF. CDR3 DNA: TGTGCCAGCAGCTCGGCGACAGGGACGAACACTGAAGCTTTCTTT.

This chain joins TRBV10-3 and TRBJ2-7; no definite D call. This CDR3 contains 13 residues. Between the trimmed V and J ends, which lost 0 bases and 3 bases, there was a span of 6 bases. Germline V lookup: CDR1 ENHRY, CDR2 SYGVKD. CDR3 in amino acids: CAISESGYYEQYF. The CDR3 DNA sequence: TGTGCCATCAGTGAGTCGGGGTACTACGAGCAGTACTTC.

This clonotype has just a few counts. V gene TRBV2 combines with J gene TRBJ2-3; 7 nucleotides match TRBD1. This CDR3 spans 14 amino acids. The germline CDR1 and CDR2 sequences are SNHLY and FYNNEI. The V segment lost 2 bases and the J segment 4 bases; nucleotides outside the gene matches: 3. In DNA, the CDR3 is TGTGCCAGCAGTGAAAGAGGGGGCGCAGATACGCAGTATTTT. Amino acid sequence: CASSERGGADTQYF.

This clonotype was seen more than once but under ten times. This chain connects TRBV9 to TRBJ1-1; no definite D call. Trimming left V 0 bases short and J 2 bases short, with 8 bases between. Germline V gene data show CDR1 as SGDLS and CDR2 as YYNGEE. CDR3 length: 14 amino acids. CDR3 region: CASSVVDTNTEAFF. CDR3 bases: TGTGCCAGCAGCGTAGTCGACACCAACACTGAAGCTTTCTTT.

The chain recombines TRBV20-1 with TRBJ2-5, with 7 bases identical to TRBD2. This CDR3 has 15 residues. Trimming cost V 3 bases and J 1 base; bases outside gene matches: 8. Per the germline V gene, CDR1 is DFQATT and CDR2 is SNEGSKA (reference sequence). The CDR3 is CSARAPGGRQETQYF. The CDR3 coding sequence is TGCAGTGCTAGGGCCCCGGGAGGCCGCCAAGAGACCCAGTACTTC.

This clonotype has only a few counts. The gene calls are TRBV6-1 and TRBJ2-3; D remains ambiguous. There are 17 residues in the CDR3. Germline values: CDR1 MNHNS, CDR2 SASEGT. Deletions cut 2 bases from V and 2 bases from J, with 17 bases between. The CDR3, as DNA: TGTGCCAGCAGTGAAAATATTTTCCGGTCGTCCACAGATACGCAGTATTTT. Residues: CASSENIFRSSTDTQYF.

The chain recombines TRBV5-6 with TRBJ1-2; 11 nucleotides line up with TRBD1. This CDR3 spans 14 amino acids. CDR1 SGHDT and CDR2 YYEEEE come from the germline V gene. V dropped 6 bases and J dropped 3; count of bases not matched to a gene: 4. In nucleotides, the CDR3 is TGTGCCAGCACCCTGGGACAGGGGGACTATGGCTACACCTTC. It specifies CASTLGQGDYGYTF.

Ten or more counts support this clonotype. V is TRBV30 and J is TRBJ1-6; 8 nucleotides align to TRBD1. J lost 7 bases, V lost 2 bases, and 4 bases had no gene match. This CDR3 has 14 residues. CDR1 is GTSNPN, CDR2 SVGIG, per germline (reference sequence). The CDR3 spells CAWSTGQENSPLHF. CDR3 bases: TGTGCCTGGAGTACGGGACAGGAGAATTCACCCCTCCACTTT. Full variable domain (remainder filled in from reference TRBV30 and TRBJ1-6): SQTIHQWPATLVQPVGSPLSLECTVEGTSNPNLYWYRQAAGRGLQLLFYSVGIGQISSEVPQNLSASRPQDRQFILSSKKLLLSDSGFYLCAWSTGQENSPLHFGNGTRLTVT.

This clonotype was counted many times. As DNA, the CDR3 is TGTGCCAGCAGTTTCCCAGGGTCTGGGGCCAACGTCCTGACTTTC. Its translation: CASSFPGSGANVLTF. V gene TRBV28 combines with J gene TRBJ2-6, with D possibly TRBD1 on 5 matching bases. The CDR3 has 15 amino acids. Germline V gene sequence: CDR1 MDHEN, CDR2 SYDVKM. V gave up 3 bases and J gave up 1 base, with 7 bases separating them.

This clonotype was seen a handful of times. V usage is TRBV9 and J usage is TRBJ2-3; TRBD2 matches at 10 bases. V trimming: 8 bases; J trimming: 2 bases; junction bases outside the gene matches: 8. Germline V CDR1 and CDR2: SGDLS, YYNGEE. There are 15 residues in the CDR3. CDR3 nucleotide sequence: TGTGCCAGTTCTATTAGCGGGGGGAACACAGATACGCAGTATTTT. This encodes CASSISGGNTDTQYF.

This clonotype was seen more than once but under ten times. The chain carries TRBV28 and TRBJ2-7, with D uncertain. CDR1 MDHEN and CDR2 SYDVKM come from the germline V gene. The CDR3 extends over 14 amino acids. V was pared by 4 bases and J by 2 bases, with 12 bases between. The CDR3 nucleotides read TGTGCCAGCAGTTCTCATCTGGGAACCTACGAGCAGTACTTC. Protein sequence: CASSSHLGTYEQYF. Full variable domain (remainder filled in from reference TRBV28 and TRBJ2-7): DVKVTQSSRYLVKRTGEKVFLECVQDMDHENMFWYRQDPGLGLRLIYFSYDVKMKEKGDIPEGYSVSREKKERFSLILESASTNQTSMYLCASSSHLGTYEQYFGPGTRLTVT.

This clonotype was observed a few times. The chain uses TRBV11-2 and TRBJ2-3; D is unclear. CDR1 and CDR2 from the germline V gene are SGHAT and FQNNGV. V lost 5 bases and J lost 2, with 5 bases in between. This CDR3 comprises 12 residues. The CDR3 nucleotides are TGTGCCAGCAGCCAAATCACAGATACGCAGTATTTT. Protein product: CASSQITDTQYF.

A few counts support this clonotype. This chain uses TRBV29-1 with TRBJ2-1; 8 bases map to TRBD1. Germline V CDR1 and CDR2: SQVTM, ANQGSEA. V lost 1 base, J lost 2 bases, and 1 base stayed unmatched. The CDR3 spans 14 residues. CDR3: CSVEGQGTYNEQFF. CDR3 DNA sequence: TGCAGCGTTGAAGGACAGGGGACCTACAATGAGCAGTTCTTC.

V is TRBV12-3 or TRBV12-4 and J is TRBJ2-7, with TRBD2 matching 14 bases. CDR3 length equals 15 residues. V trimming: 7 bases; J trimming: 6 bases; junction bases outside the gene matches: 8. DNA of the CDR3: TGTGCCAGCACCACGGCGGGACTAGCGGGAGTCGAGCAGTACTTC. Its protein is CASTTAGLAGVEQYF.

This clonotype was counted many times. The chain combines TRBV29-1 with TRBJ1-1; tentative D call: TRBD1 (5 bases). Germline assignment: CDR1 SQVTM and CDR2 ANQGSEA. The V end lost 0 bases, the J end lost 6 bases, and 8 bases lay between the germline ends. The CDR3 runs to 12 residues. Here the CDR3 reads CSVEDGGSEAFF. The DNA of the CDR3 is TGCAGCGTTGAAGACGGGGGTTCTGAAGCTTTCTTT.

A few counts support this clonotype. The genes are TRBV29-1 and TRBJ2-7; TRBD2 aligns across 11 bases. The germline V gene has CDR1 SQVTM and CDR2 ANQGSEA. The CDR3 extends over 14 amino acids. V was clipped by 6 bases and J by 2 bases; unmatched bases: 6. The CDR3 region is CSVGSGRATYEQYF. The CDR3, as DNA: TGCAGCGTAGGTAGCGGGAGGGCGACCTACGAGCAGTACTTC.

Remarks on this clonotype: Sequence at one end of the junction differs from germline and may be a read error. The chain links TRBV29-1 to TRBJ2-1; TRBD2 might be the D (6 bases). Germline CDR1 and CDR2: SQVTM and ANQGSEA. CDR3 length: 10 residues. DNA of the CDR3: TGCAGCGTCCGGGACTCCGAAACGCTCTTC. It translates to CSVRDSETLF.

The chain combines TRBV7-8 with TRBJ2-1; 10 nucleotides match TRBD2. The CDR3 is 16 residues long. V gave up 7 bases and J gave up 9 bases; unmatched junction bases: 15. In germline, CDR1 is SGHVS, CDR2 FQNEAQ. CDR3 bases: TGTGCCAGCATCCCCGGGACTAGCGTGTCCGGGGGTGAGCAGTTCTTC. Residues: CASIPGTSVSGGEQFF.

There are a few counts of this clonotype. The J gene is TRBJ2-7, the V gene TRBV29-1; D gene ambiguous. The germline V and J ends were trimmed by 5 bases and 4 bases, with 9 bases remaining between them. Germline V gene sequence: CDR1 SQVTM, CDR2 ANQGSEA. The CDR3 spans 11 residues. The CDR3 DNA reads TGCAGCGTTTCGGACGGGTACGAGCAGTACTTC. It yields the protein CSVSDGYEQYF.

This clonotype was observed many times. This rearrangement joins TRBV11-3 to TRBJ2-7; TRBD1 matches 8 bases. The CDR3 is made up of 15 amino acids. The V gene's germline CDR1 is SGHNT and CDR2 YENEEA. Trimming cost V 1 base and J 2 bases; bases outside gene matches: 4. Here the CDR3 DNA reads TGTGCCAGCAGCTTAGCAGGGGGCCCCCCCTACGAGCAGTACTTC. It specifies CASSLAGGPPYEQYF.

Many counts were recorded for this clonotype. V gene TRBV6-1 combines with J gene TRBJ1-1; D gene unclear. The V and J ends lost 2 bases and 5 bases respectively, with 18 bases between them. The germline V gene has CDR1 MNHNS and CDR2 SASEGT. This CDR3 region has 16 residues. This CDR3 is CASSEIRPNAGTEAFF. CDR3 DNA sequence: TGTGCCAGCAGTGAAATTCGGCCCAATGCGGGGACTGAAGCTTTCTTT.

This clonotype was counted only a few times. The J gene is TRBJ2-3, the V gene TRBV6-6; unclear D gene. V was clipped by 7 bases and J by 4 bases, with 12 bases between them. This CDR3 is built from 13 residues. Germline V gene data show CDR1 as MNHNY and CDR2 as SVGAGI (reference sequence). CDR3 in amino acids: CASILGTSDTQYF. In DNA, the CDR3 is TGTGCCAGCATCCTTGGTACTTCAGATACGCAGTATTTT.

This clonotype came up many times. This chain's CDR3 is CASSIRDRANYGYTF. In DNA form, the CDR3 reads TGTGCCAGCAGTATACGAGACAGGGCTAACTATGGCTACACCTTC. This chain connects TRBV2 to TRBJ1-2, with 7 bases aligning to TRBD1. The J segment lost 0 bases and the V segment lost 5 bases, leaving 6 bases of the junction unmatched. The CDR3 is made up of 15 amino acids. Germline V lookup: CDR1 SNHLY, CDR2 FYNNEI.

This clonotype was observed many times. This sequence joins TRBV19 and TRBJ2-5; 8 bases fit TRBD2. The length of the CDR3 is 13 residues. Germline V gene data show CDR1 as LNHDA and CDR2 as SQIVND (reference sequence). The ends lost 10 bases at V and 6 bases at J; junction bases unmatched: 10. CDR3 protein: CATAPGGAKTQYF. As DNA, the CDR3 is TGTGCCACCGCCCCGGGGGGGGCGAAGACCCAGTACTTC.

The rearrangement joins TRBV3-1 to TRBJ2-3; 7 nucleotides match TRBD2. Per the germline V gene, CDR1 is LGHDT and CDR2 is YNNKEL (reference sequence). The CDR3 is made up of 12 amino acids. V trimming: 8 bases; J trimming: 3 bases; junction bases outside the gene matches: 2. The CDR3 bases are TGTGCCAGCGGGCGGGGGACAGATACGCAGTATTTT. Translation gives CASGRGTDTQYF.

This clonotype was recorded at least ten times. J is TRBJ2-7 and V is TRBV6-5, with 9 bases lining up with TRBD1. CDR1 is MNHEY and CDR2 is SVGAGI in the germline V gene. The CDR3 is 14 residues long. With V trimmed by 5 bases and J by 3 bases, 5 bases remained unmatched. The CDR3 region is CASSLRDRDYEQYF. The CDR3 DNA reads TGTGCCAGCAGTCTCCGGGACAGGGACTACGAGCAGTACTTC.

V usage is TRBV19 and J usage is TRBJ2-1; D remains unclear. This CDR3 contains 12 residues. Germline lookup yields CDR1 LNHDA and CDR2 SQIVND (reference sequence). V was shortened by 1 base and J by 7 bases, with 5 bases between the two germline ends. The CDR3 loop reads CASSIGLNEQFF. CDR3 bases: TGTGCCAGTAGTATAGGCCTGAATGAGCAGTTCTTC. Full variable domain (outside the CDR3, taken from reference TRBV19 and TRBJ2-1): DGGITQSPKYLFRKEGQNVTLSCEQNLNHDAMYWYRQDPGQGLRLIYYSQIVNDFQKGDIAEGYSVSREKKESFPLTVTSAQKNPTAFYLCASSIGLNEQFFGPGTRLTVL.